The sequence of this TCR beta chain was determined in a study of cytomegalovirus exposure and HLA in healthy donors. PCR amplification relied on 60 Vbeta primers (plus 13 Jbeta primers). Some clones are missing from TCRdb's copy, which holds only in-frame ones; the method was immunoSEQ multiplex PCR. The data show tens of thousands of clones, roughly two thirds seen once. The ends were cut back, 5 bases at V and 1 base at J, with 8 bases in the middle. Germline lookup yields CDR1 KGHSH and CDR2 LQKENI. This CDR3 is built from 13 residues. The clonotype comes from a woman aged 45 to 65 in good health and CMV-seropositive. The chain has TRBV18 and TRBJ1-1, with a tentative D call TRBD1 (5 bases). Source material: PBMCs. DNA of the CDR3: TGTGCCAGCTCATCGACAGAGAACACTGAAGCTTTCTTT. This encodes CASSSTENTEAFF.